The T cell receptor (beta chain) described here comes from a study of OX40 agonist ivuxolimab in advanced cancers. Background on the whole study: Ivuxolimab, which targeted the costimulatory receptor OX40 (CD134), was an agonistic, fully human IgG2 monoclonal antibody. Intravenous ivuxolimab was administered to patients every 2 weeks at six dose levels: 0.01, 0.1, 0.3, 1.5, 3 and 10 mg/kg. Among the roughly 52 dose-escalation patients, around 19 had hepatocellular carcinoma, roughly 15 melanoma, 9 renal cell carcinoma and 9 head and neck cancer. A male proportion of around 80% and a mean age of approximately 60 years, ranging from 23 to 79, were recorded for the dose-escalation cohort. Patients were allowed to have had prior anti-PD-1, anti-PD-L1 or anti-CTLA-4 therapy, and 30% to 40% of the dose-escalation patients had previously received checkpoint inhibitors. Partial responses occurred in three dose-escalation patients: two with cutaneous melanoma and one with hepatocellular carcinoma. Peripheral TCRbeta sequencing aimed to test whether ivuxolimab altered TCR sequence diversity and caused clonal T-cell expansion. The paper reports the monotherapy dose-escalation portion (N of about 51 patients) of the phase I ivuxolimab trial.

For sequencing of the TCRbeta CDR3 region, genomic DNA was extracted from the sorted cells. TCRbeta CDR3 regions were sequenced using the immunoSEQ Assay. The immuneACCESS repertoire file appears here via TCRdb, limited to in-frame rearrangements. These files lack a portion of the clones; in checked studies, under half of the deficit traces to unresolved V genes, and the cause of the others is not known. The table for this sample lists around 40,000 clones; around 82% of them were counted only once. The ten top clones hold roughly 8% of the sample. A remark on this clone: This receptor's antigen is unknown. It has no much larger one-base neighbor in the sample; base qualities were not kept.

Patients with a history of autoimmune disease or receiving systemic immunosuppression were excluded from the trial. Peripheral blood for TCR sequencing was collected from all dose cohorts at baseline, on cycle 4 day 1, and on cycle 7 day 1. The samples were drawn from a first-in-human, open-label, multicenter phase I dose-escalation trial of ivuxolimab. The trial enrolled adults with locally advanced or metastatic head and neck squamous cell, hepatocellular, melanoma or renal cell carcinoma. Before TCR sequencing, CD4+ and CD8+ T cells were separately sorted from peripheral blood. The investigation overall reported the following: Low levels of normalized T-cell clonal expansion were also seen in some nonresponding patients. At doses of 0.1 to 3.0 mg/kg, clonal expansion of both CD4+ and CD8+ T cells in blood was seen between baseline and week 6. After ivuxolimab, CD8+ T cells had more expanded clones than CD4+ T cells on average. The antigen specificity of the clonally expanded peripheral T cells was not determined. Partial responders in the 0.1-3.0 mg/kg groups had among the lowest normalized peripheral clonal expansion, especially among CD8+ T cells.

V ends up 4 bases short and J 3 bases short, with an unmatched junction base count of 5. Reading from cysteine to phenylalanine, the CDR3 counts 15 amino acids. Only CDR3 DNA is held: 45 bases, read in frame from base 1. CDR1 and CDR2 are read off the germline V gene as SGHRS and YFSETQ. The input for sequencing was CD4+ or CD8+ T cells sorted from blood, taken in a trial of the OX40 agonist ivuxolimab. This receptor was identified in an adult with an advanced solid tumor such as melanoma, head and neck, liver or kidney cancer. The rearrangement combines TRBV5-1 with TRBJ2-7, and 12 junction bases match TRBD2. The DNA reads as follows: TGCGCCAGCAGCAGGAAACTAGCGGGAGGCTACGAGCAGTACTTC. Translation gives CASSRKLAGGYEQYF.